What follows are 8 T cell receptor beta chains derived from one specimen sequenced in a study of neurological immune-mediated disorders. Each CDR3 protein gets one entry after TCRdb re-called the 5' RACE reads with MiXCR. Of about 77,000 distinct CDR3 sequences in the sample, around a tenth were seen once. Sequenced sample: PBMCs. Receptor source: a man aged 50 to 60 in good health.

This chain joins TRBV7-6 and TRBJ2-3; 13 bases are shared with TRBD2. V trimming: 2 bases; J trimming: 2 bases; junction bases outside the gene matches: 4. Germline V gene sequence: CDR1 SGHVS, CDR2 FNYEAQ. The CDR3 is 17 amino acids. The CDR3 nucleotides read TGTGCCAGCAGCTTAACTAGCGGGGGGGCCTACACAGATACGCAGTATTTT. Residues: CASSLTSGGAYTDTQYF. Variable domain in full (rest from reference TRBV7-6 and TRBJ2-3): GAGVSQSPRYKVTKRGQDVALRCDPISGHVSLYWYRQALGQGPEFLTYFNYEAQQDKSGLPNDRFSAERPEGSISTLTIQRTEQRDSAMYRCASSLTSGGAYTDTQYFGPGTRLTVL.

This clonotype has ten or more counts. The rearrangement joins TRBV7-2 to TRBJ1-1, with TRBD1 matching over 7 bases. Germline lookup yields CDR1 SGHTA and CDR2 FQGNSA. The CDR3 is 14 residues long. After removal of 1 base from V and 4 bases from J, the junction contained 3 bases not matched to a gene. CDR3 coding DNA: TGTGCCAGCAGCTTAGACGCAGGGGGCACTGAAGCTTTCTTT. The encoded protein is CASSLDAGGTEAFF.

At least ten counts were recorded for this clonotype. V gene TRBV5-1 combines with J gene TRBJ1-5; 8 bases map to TRBD1. The germline gives CDR1 SGHRS, CDR2 YFSETQ. This CDR3 region has 16 residues. V lost 6 bases to trimming and J lost 2 bases; unmatched junction nucleotides: 10. The CDR3 loop reads CASNRWTGKGNQPQHF. The CDR3 DNA sequence: TGCGCCAGCAACAGATGGACAGGGAAGGGCAATCAGCCCCAGCATTTT.

J is TRBJ2-1 and V is TRBV28, with TRBD1 matching 7 bases. J gave up 7 bases and V 6 bases, and 18 bases lay outside the gene matches. CDR3 length equals 17 residues. Germline loops: CDR1 MDHEN, CDR2 SYDVKM. The CDR3 reads CASSPGLGQSKWNEQFF. CDR3 coding DNA: TGTGCCAGCAGCCCAGGGTTGGGACAGTCCAAATGGAATGAGCAGTTCTTC.

Points on this clonotype: A much larger clone lies one base from this, so it may be a read error. This sequence joins TRBV5-1 and TRBJ2-2; 7 bases align to TRBD2. Trimming at V came to 7 bases and at J to 1 base, leaving 7 bases not matched to a gene. This CDR3 has 15 residues. CDR1 is SGHRS, CDR2 YFSETQ, per germline. DNA for the CDR3: TGCGCCAGCCGGGGACTATCGGGGAACACCGGGGAGCTGTTTTTT. Protein product: CASRGLSGNTGELFF.

In its sample, this clonotype was seen many times. The CDR3 bases are TGTGCCAGCAGTTCCCTCCAAGAGACCCAGTACTTC. Protein sequence: CASSSLQETQYF. V gene TRBV12-3 or TRBV12-4 combines with J gene TRBJ2-5; no clear D gene. Trimming stripped 4 bases from V and 1 base from J, with 4 bases between. The CDR3 has 12 residues.

This clonotype was found many times. The gene calls are TRBV3-1 and TRBJ2-7; a possible D gene is TRBD1 (6 bases). V shed 2 bases and J shed 6 bases, with 11 bases lying between them. The CDR3 consists of 13 residues. Germline values: CDR1 LGHDT, CDR2 YNNKEL (reference sequence). DNA for the CDR3: TGTGCCAGCAGCCAAACAGGGTTGGGCGAGCAGTACTTC. Translated, it gives CASSQTGLGEQYF.

This clonotype has more than one count but fewer than ten. CDR3 bases: TGTGCCAGCTCACGACGGAAACAGGGAGATGAGGGAGATACGCAGTATTTT. It specifies CASSRRKQGDEGDTQYF. The J gene is TRBJ2-3, the V gene TRBV18, with D possibly TRBD1 on 6 matching bases. CDR3 length equals 17 residues. Per germline, CDR1 KGHSH and CDR2 LQKENI. Trimming pared 4 bases from V and 5 bases from J, leaving 22 bases between.